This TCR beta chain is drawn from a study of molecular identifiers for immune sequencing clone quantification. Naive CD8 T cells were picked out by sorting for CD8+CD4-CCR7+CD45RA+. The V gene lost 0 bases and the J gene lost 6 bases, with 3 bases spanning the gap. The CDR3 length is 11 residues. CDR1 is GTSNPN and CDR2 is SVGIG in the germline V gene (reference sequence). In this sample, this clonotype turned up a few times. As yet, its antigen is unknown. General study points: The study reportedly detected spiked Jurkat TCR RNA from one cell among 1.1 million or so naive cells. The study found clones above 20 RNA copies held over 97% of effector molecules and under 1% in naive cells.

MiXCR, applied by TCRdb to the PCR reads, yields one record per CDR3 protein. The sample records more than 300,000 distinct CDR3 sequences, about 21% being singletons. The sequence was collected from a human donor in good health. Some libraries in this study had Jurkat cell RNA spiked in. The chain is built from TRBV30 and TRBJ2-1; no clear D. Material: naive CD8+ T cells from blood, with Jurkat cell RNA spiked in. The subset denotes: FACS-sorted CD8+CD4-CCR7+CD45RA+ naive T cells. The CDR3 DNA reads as TGTGCCTGGAGTGTGGCCAATGAGCAGTTCTTC. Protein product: CAWSVANEQFF.